This T cell receptor (beta chain) was found in a study of blood T cell repertoires in COVID-19. Across the whole study: T cells, B-cell-depleted T cells, or PBMCs provided the cDNA or gDNA that served as material.

This clone was observed a few times. Produced via immunoSEQ multiplex PCR; TCRdb's table is partial and in-frame only. Among 200,000 to 250,000 clones listed, around 86% were seen once. The CDR3 length is 15 residues. In germline, CDR1 is MNHEY, CDR2 SVGAGI. The V and J ends lost 2 bases and 5 bases respectively, with 13 bases between them. The sequencing sample was made of peripheral blood. The J gene is TRBJ2-1, the V gene TRBV6-5; no clear D gene. This receptor was identified in a man aged 60 to 69 who had recovered from COVID-19. The CDR3 sequence: CASSYGDWSNNEQFF. The DNA of the CDR3 is TGTGCCAGCAGTTACGGTGATTGGAGTAACAATGAGCAGTTCTTC.